This T cell receptor beta chain was recovered during a study of human T cells and chemical hapten exposure. Noted time point: patch test 3, about 24 weeks after DPC sensitization. Treatment in this sample: therapeutic diphenylcyclopropenone sensitization with weekly scalp DPC. Prior to application of each patch test, blood was drawn. The study, taken as a whole, reports: With patch test score, the counts of PT1 expanded TCRs showed a positive correlation.

This clonotype was counted many times. Its antigen is unidentified. The germline gene is not matched at one end of the junction; a read error may be the cause. Per the authors' pipeline: Sample TCR totals centred on a median of around 96,000, ranging about 20,000 to 700,000. From the RACE reads, TCRdb called clonotypes with MiXCR, one entry per CDR3 protein. These V and J calls derive from TCRdb rather than the authors' analysis. The sample yields 82,000 or so distinct CDR3 sequences, roughly 13% seen once. This CDR3 region has 13 residues. Germline CDR1 and CDR2: SGHVS and FQNEAQ. The chain combines TRBV7-8 with TRBJ2-7; TRBD1 matches 7 bases. The specimen comprised whole blood, sampled in connection with sensitization to the hapten diphenylcyclopropenone (DPC). The source of this sequence is a woman aged 45-60 years with alopecia areata. Some clones in this sample may be carry-over from other donors' samples. Here the CDR3 DNA reads TGTGCCAGCAGCCTTGACCGGACAGGATCTTCCTTCTTC. Amino acid sequence: CASSLDRTGSSFF.